These T cell receptor beta chains were read from a single sample in a study of T-cell reconstitution after alpha-beta-depleted transplantation in children. TCRdb independently ran MiXCR on the PCR reads; one entry per CDR3 protein. This sample carries about 140,000 distinct CDR3 sequences, about 8.8% of them seen once, and the ten largest clones take around 18%. Here the sequenced sample was PBMCs, mostly from graft donor cells, taken 180 days after TCRalphabeta/CD19-depleted stem cell transplant. These receptors were obtained from a female patient between 2 and 15 years old who had a stem cell transplant for congenital amegakaryocytic thrombocytopenia, so the T cells may come from the graft donor. Both conserved end residues are part of each CDR3. Fields, in order: clone size, J gene, V gene, D gene, CDR3 protein, CDR3 DNA. A D gene is named only where the DNA matches it firmly. The size entry is marked missing in some rows and otherwise reads once, few, many or a size class.

clone size: many
J gene: TRBJ2-3
V gene: TRBV4-3
D gene: -
CDR3 protein: CASSQEGSSTDTQYF
CDR3 DNA: TGCGCCAGCAGCCAGGAGGGTAGCAGCACAGATACGCAGTATTTT

clone size: -
J gene: TRBJ1-2
V gene: TRBV20-1
D gene: -
CDR3 protein: CSARWGAGGYTF
CDR3 DNA: TGCAGTGCTAGATGGGGGGCCGGGGGCTACACCTTC

clone size: few
J gene: TRBJ2-7
V gene: TRBV20-1
D gene: TRBD2
CDR3 protein: CSARVFPVAGVNLGEQYF
CDR3 DNA: TGCAGTGCTAGAGTCTTCCCGGTAGCGGGAGTGAACCTTGGCGAGCAGTACTTC

clone size: few
J gene: TRBJ2-7
V gene: TRBV20-1
D gene: -
CDR3 protein: CSARAAGKGGEQYF
CDR3 DNA: TGCAGTGCTAGAGCCGCGGGAAAAGGGGGCGAGCAGTACTTC

clone size: many
J gene: TRBJ2-3
V gene: TRBV7-2
D gene: -
CDR3 protein: CASSFQRQAKFTDTQYF
CDR3 DNA: TGTGCCAGCAGCTTCCAGAGACAGGCCAAATTCACAGATACGCAGTATTTT

clone size: -
J gene: TRBJ2-2
V gene: TRBV12-3/TRBV12-4
D gene: -
CDR3 protein: CASTEAGEPHTGELFF
CDR3 DNA: TGTGCCAGCACCGAGGCCGGTGAACCACACACCGGGGAGCTGTTTTTT

clone size: many
J gene: TRBJ2-5
V gene: TRBV5-1
D gene: TRBD1
CDR3 protein: CASSAGRGRETQYF
CDR3 DNA: TGCGCCAGCAGCGCCGGCAGGGGGCGAGAGACCCAGTACTTC

clone size: -
J gene: TRBJ1-1
V gene: TRBV19
D gene: TRBD1
CDR3 protein: CASSSSGQGSVTEAFF
CDR3 DNA: TGTGCCAGTAGTTCGTCCGGACAGGGGTCCGTAACTGAAGCTTTCTTT

clone size: many
J gene: TRBJ1-5
V gene: TRBV6-5
D gene: -
CDR3 protein: CASSYPTEIQGPQHF
CDR3 DNA: TGTGCCAGCAGTTACCCGACAGAAATTCAGGGGCCCCAGCATTTT

clone size: many
J gene: TRBJ2-3
V gene: TRBV10-2
D gene: -
CDR3 protein: CASTPDRGTQYF
CDR3 DNA: TGCGCCAGCACCCCGGATAGGGGGACCCAGTATTTT

clone size: few
J gene: TRBJ1-2
V gene: TRBV20-1
D gene: TRBD1
CDR3 protein: CSAGDRANGYTF
CDR3 DNA: TGCAGTGCTGGCGACAGGGCTAATGGCTACACCTTC

clone size: many
J gene: TRBJ1-2
V gene: TRBV20-1
D gene: TRBD1
CDR3 protein: CSARFPGQGRDGYTF
CDR3 DNA: TGCAGTGCTAGATTCCCGGGACAGGGTAGGGATGGCTACACCTTC

clone size: many
J gene: TRBJ2-5
V gene: TRBV5-6
D gene: -
CDR3 protein: CASSPPGDTQETQYF
CDR3 DNA: TGTGCCAGCAGCCCGCCGGGAGACACTCAAGAGACCCAGTACTTC

clone size: many
J gene: TRBJ1-3
V gene: TRBV3-1
D gene: -
CDR3 protein: CASSHAGGRAGNTIYF
CDR3 DNA: TGTGCCAGCAGCCATGCCGGTGGAAGGGCCGGAAACACCATATATTTT

clone size: many
J gene: TRBJ2-1
V gene: TRBV4-2
D gene: -
CDR3 protein: CASTQIDRDYNEQFF
CDR3 DNA: TGTGCCAGCACCCAAATCGACCGGGACTACAATGAGCAGTTCTTC

clone size: many
J gene: TRBJ2-7
V gene: TRBV6-5
D gene: TRBD1
CDR3 protein: CASSPLGGTGHYEQYF
CDR3 DNA: TGTGCCAGCAGTCCCCTGGGGGGGACAGGGCACTACGAGCAGTACTTC

clone size: -
J gene: TRBJ1-5
V gene: TRBV12-3/TRBV12-4
D gene: -
CDR3 protein: CASSSGRSNQPQHF
CDR3 DNA: TGTGCCAGCAGTTCAGGTAGGAGCAATCAGCCCCAGCATTTT

clone size: many
J gene: TRBJ2-1
V gene: TRBV30
D gene: TRBD2
CDR3 protein: CAWVGLAGLNEQFF
CDR3 DNA: TGTGCCTGGGTAGGACTAGCGGGGCTCAATGAGCAGTTCTTC

clone size: many
J gene: TRBJ2-3
V gene: TRBV6-2/TRBV6-3
D gene: -
CDR3 protein: CASSYEAGWDTDTQYF
CDR3 DNA: TGTGCCAGCAGTTACGAGGCAGGGTGGGACACAGATACGCAGTATTTT

clone size: many
J gene: TRBJ2-7
V gene: TRBV19
D gene: -
CDR3 protein: CASSSTGADYEQYF
CDR3 DNA: TGTGCCAGTAGTAGCACAGGAGCGGACTACGAGCAGTACTTC

clone size: many
J gene: TRBJ1-1
V gene: TRBV28
D gene: -
CDR3 protein: CASRKGGTNTEAFF
CDR3 DNA: TGTGCCAGCAGGAAGGGAGGCACAAACACTGAAGCTTTCTTT

clone size: many
J gene: TRBJ2-3
V gene: TRBV20-1
D gene: TRBD2
CDR3 protein: CSARVTSGSRDTQYF
CDR3 DNA: TGCAGTGCTAGAGTGACTAGCGGGAGCAGAGATACGCAGTATTTT

clone size: -
J gene: TRBJ2-5
V gene: TRBV5-6
D gene: TRBD2
CDR3 protein: CASTWGAGVKETQYF
CDR3 DNA: TGTGCCAGCACCTGGGGAGCGGGGGTAAAAGAGACCCAGTACTTC

clone size: few
J gene: TRBJ2-1
V gene: TRBV5-1
D gene: -
CDR3 protein: CASSFRDEQFF
CDR3 DNA: TGCGCCAGCAGCTTCAGGGATGAGCAGTTCTTC

clone size: -
J gene: TRBJ2-7
V gene: TRBV15
D gene: -
CDR3 protein: CATSRDFQYEQYF
CDR3 DNA: TGTGCCACCAGCAGAGATTTCCAGTACGAGCAGTACTTC

clone size: few
J gene: TRBJ2-1
V gene: TRBV12-3/TRBV12-4
D gene: TRBD2
CDR3 protein: CASSWSGSGNEQFF
CDR3 DNA: TGTGCCAGCAGTTGGAGCGGGAGTGGTAATGAGCAGTTCTTC

clone size: many
J gene: TRBJ2-2
V gene: TRBV10-3
D gene: TRBD2
CDR3 protein: CAIAGAPTGELFF
CDR3 DNA: TGTGCCATCGCGGGAGCCCCCACCGGGGAGCTGTTTTTT

clone size: many
J gene: TRBJ2-7
V gene: TRBV5-1
D gene: TRBD2
CDR3 protein: CASSSTSGSYEQYF
CDR3 DNA: TGCGCCAGCAGTTCCACTAGCGGGAGCTACGAGCAGTACTTC

clone size: many
J gene: TRBJ1-2
V gene: TRBV20-1
D gene: -
CDR3 protein: CSARVPVANYGYTF
CDR3 DNA: TGCAGTGCTAGAGTCCCCGTAGCTAACTATGGCTACACCTTC

clone size: many
J gene: TRBJ2-7
V gene: TRBV28
D gene: -
CDR3 protein: CASSSGTHPLLEQYF
CDR3 DNA: TGTGCCAGCAGTTCCGGGACTCACCCACTGCTCGAGCAGTACTTC

clone size: many
J gene: TRBJ1-5
V gene: TRBV12-3/TRBV12-4
D gene: -
CDR3 protein: CASSLADAQPQHF
CDR3 DNA: TGTGCCAGCAGTTTAGCCGATGCCCAGCCCCAGCATTTT

clone size: -
J gene: TRBJ1-6
V gene: TRBV3-1
D gene: -
CDR3 protein: CATSQGPGYLTNSPLHF
CDR3 DNA: TGTGCCACCAGCCAAGGGCCAGGATACTTAACCAATTCACCCCTCCACTTT

clone size: -
J gene: TRBJ2-2
V gene: TRBV6-2/TRBV6-3
D gene: -
CDR3 protein: CASSYFGELFF
CDR3 DNA: TGTGCCAGCAGTTACTTCGGGGAGCTGTTTTTT

clone size: many
J gene: TRBJ2-5
V gene: TRBV15
D gene: -
CDR3 protein: CATSRQARAETQYF
CDR3 DNA: TGTGCCACCAGCAGACAAGCACGCGCGGAGACCCAGTACTTC

clone size: many
J gene: TRBJ2-7
V gene: TRBV20-1
D gene: -
CDR3 protein: CSARWTRAHEQYF
CDR3 DNA: TGCAGTGCCCGGTGGACCCGGGCCCACGAGCAGTACTTC

clone size: few
J gene: TRBJ2-7
V gene: TRBV7-2
D gene: TRBD2
CDR3 protein: CASSAWTSGRASHEQYF
CDR3 DNA: TGTGCCAGCAGCGCCTGGACTAGCGGGAGGGCCTCCCACGAGCAGTACTTC

clone size: -
J gene: TRBJ2-1
V gene: TRBV3-1
D gene: TRBD2
CDR3 protein: CASSQQAGVFFNEQFF
CDR3 DNA: TGTGCCAGCAGCCAGCAAGCGGGAGTCTTTTTCAATGAGCAGTTCTTC

clone size: many
J gene: TRBJ1-5
V gene: TRBV28
D gene: -
CDR3 protein: CASSLWGPPHKGNQPQHF
CDR3 DNA: TGTGCCAGCAGTTTATGGGGACCGCCCCATAAGGGCAATCAGCCCCAGCATTTT